This T cell receptor beta chain is drawn from a study of cytotoxic CD8 clonotypes in ibrutinib-treated CLL. The table came from immunoSEQ multiplex PCR; TCRdb's copy has only in-frame clones and leaves some out. The sample consists of about 130,000 clones, 84% of them appearing once. CDR3 length: 15 amino acids. Trimming took 6 bases from V and 7 from J, leaving 22 bases between them. Germline CDR1 MNHEY, CDR2 SVGAGI. The V gene is TRBV6-5, the J gene TRBJ2-7; D perhaps matches TRBD2 (7 bases). The TCR comes from a human donor with chronic lymphocytic leukemia. The specimen was PBMCs, collected after 24 months of ibrutinib treatment. The CDR3 nucleotides read TGTGCCAGCAGCAAACAGGGCGGGGGAACTAGGGAGCAGTACTTC. Translation gives CASSKQGGGTREQYF.